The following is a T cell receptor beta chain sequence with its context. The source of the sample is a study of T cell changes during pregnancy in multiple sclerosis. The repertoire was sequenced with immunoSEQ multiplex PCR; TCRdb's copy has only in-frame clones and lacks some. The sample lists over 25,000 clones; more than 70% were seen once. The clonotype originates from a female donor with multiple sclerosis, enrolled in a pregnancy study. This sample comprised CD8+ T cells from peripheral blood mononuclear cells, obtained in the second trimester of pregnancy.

The CDR3 DNA reads TGTGCCAGCAGTGAAGGCGGGGGGATCAGAAACATTCAGTACTTC. Residues: CASSEGGGIRNIQYF. The chain is built from TRBV2 and TRBJ2-4, with 8 bases lining up with TRBD2. CDR3 length equals 15 residues. Germline assignment: CDR1 SNHLY and CDR2 FYNNEI. V gave up 1 base and J gave up 6 bases; unmatched junction bases: 5. Filled out from reference TRBV2 and TRBJ2-4, the complete variable domain reads EPEVTQTPSHQVTQMGQEVILRCVPISNHLYFYWYRQILGQKVEFLVSFYNNEISEKSEIFDDQFSVERPDGSNFTLKIRSTKLEDSAMYFCASSEGGGIRNIQYFGAGTRLSVL.